These T cell receptor beta chains were read from a single sample in a study of blood T cell repertoires in COVID-19. The assay was immunoSEQ multiplex PCR, and TCRdb's table has in-frame clones only and misses some. The data contain 15,000 to 20,000 clones, around nine tenths of them singletons. Sequenced sample: peripheral blood. Receptors originate from a human donor in a cohort sampled during active COVID-19. CDR3s include the opening cysteine and the closing phenylalanine or tryptophan. Clone size, where shown, is once, few, many, or a class for clones that have expanded.

TRBJ2-7 | - | TRBV5-1 | CASSLDPGGREQYF
TRBJ2-1 | - | TRBV5-1 | CASSPGTGSFNEQFF
TRBJ1-2 | - | TRBV10-3 | CAISEPGGDYGYTF
TRBJ2-2 | - | TRBV18 | CASYDEGAPNTGELFF
TRBJ2-7 | - | TRBV9 | CASSPQGSSYEQYF
TRBJ1-4 | - | TRBV30 | CAWRRRSTNEKLFF
TRBJ2-5 | - | TRBV4-1 | CASSLDREEQETQYF
TRBJ1-2 | - | TRBV18 | CASSPGGNHGYTF
TRBJ2-5 | - | TRBV6-1 | CASSERGGLETQYF
TRBJ1-1 | - | TRBV10-3 | CAITIDRGGNTEAFF
TRBJ2-2 | few | TRBV11-2 | CASSPLTGNTGELFF
TRBJ1-6 | - | TRBV6-5 | CASGGVQFSPLHF
TRBJ2-3 | - | TRBV6-2/TRBV6-3 | CASSYSVSVSTDTQYF
TRBJ1-4 | - | TRBV12-3/TRBV12-4 | CASTLQGGEKLFF
TRBJ2-6 | - | TRBV18 | CASSPPYRRETGANVLTF
TRBJ1-1 | - | TRBV10-2 | CASSGLSRNTEAFF
TRBJ1-4 | - | TRBV19 | CASSNYRFGNEKLFF
TRBJ1-6 | once | TRBV19 | CASTMKSLRAISPLHF
TRBJ2-1 | - | TRBV9 | CASSVDLRLAGNEQFF
TRBJ2-1 | - | TRBV11-3 | CASSKGTSGGSVGNEQFF
TRBJ2-5 | - | TRBV11-2 | CASSRGQAETQYF
TRBJ2-2 | - | TRBV5-1 | CASSLAGGELFF
TRBJ2-4 | - | TRBV6-2/TRBV6-3 | CASSQLGTGLNIQYF
TRBJ1-1 | - | TRBV27 | CASSLSQWQGENTEAFF